These T cell receptor beta chains were read from a single sample in a study of siplizumab effects on memory and regulatory T cells. Assay: immunoSEQ multiplex PCR; the TCRdb copy retains only in-frame clones and omits some. The table lists about 120,000 clones, roughly 89% of them singletons, with 1% to 1.5% in the top ten. The sequencing sample was made of CD4+ T cells sorted from blood. The receptors were gathered from a human donor in good health. Both conserved end residues are part of each CDR3. The D gene is left open where the match is weak. A row's size may be missing; if present it is once, few, many or a size class.

14	NA	TRBV7-2	TRBJ2-5	NA	CASSLGTVQETQYF	TGTGCCAGCAGCTTAGGGACAGTTCAAGAGACCCAGTACTTC
16	TRBD1	TRBV6-6	TRBJ1-5	NA	CASSAGTGEHNQPQHF	TGTGCCTCCTCGGCGGGTACAGGGGAACACAATCAGCCCCAGCATTTT
13	NA	TRBV6-1	TRBJ2-5	NA	CASSRGGQETQYF	TGTGCCAGCTCCCGAGGTGGGCAAGAGACCCAGTACTTC
16	TRBD1	TRBV25-1	TRBJ1-2	NA	CASSEYMRQGIYGYTF	TGTGCCAGCAGTGAATATATGAGACAGGGGATTTATGGCTACACCTTC
13	NA	TRBV6-5	TRBJ1-3	NA	CASRGGSGNTIYF	TGTGCCAGCAGAGGGGGGTCTGGAAACACCATATATTTT
13	NA	TRBV30	TRBJ2-4	once	CAWNDQGGNIQYF	TGTGCCTGGAATGATCAGGGAGGAAACATTCAGTACTTC
15	NA	TRBV7-2	TRBJ2-4	NA	CASSPRGGAKNIQYF	TGTGCCAGCAGCCCGCGTGGGGGGGCCAAAAACATTCAGTACTTC
15	NA	TRBV18	TRBJ1-3	NA	CASSPAQLLENTIYF	TGTGCCAGCTCACCGGCCCAGCTCCTCGAAAACACCATATATTTT
15	TRBD1	TRBV5-4	TRBJ1-1	NA	CASSLGGQPNTEAFF	TGTGCCAGCAGCTTGGGGGGACAGCCAAACACTGAAGCTTTCTTT
16	TRBD2	TRBV2	TRBJ2-1	few	CASSPRPSGGNNEQFF	TGTGCCAGCTCCCCCCGGCCTAGCGGGGGAAACAATGAGCAGTTCTTC
15	TRBD2	TRBV9	TRBJ2-7	NA	CASSYSSGGSDEQYF	TGTGCCAGCAGCTATTCTAGCGGGGGTTCCGACGAGCAGTACTTC
15	TRBD1	TRBV2	TRBJ1-2	NA	CASRRDRTINYGYTF	TGTGCCAGCAGGCGGGACAGAACGATTAACTATGGCTACACCTTC
14	TRBD1	TRBV18	TRBJ2-7	NA	CASSPGQGLYEQYF	TGTGCCAGCTCACCGGGACAGGGACTATACGAGCAGTACTTC
16	NA	TRBV18	TRBJ1-1	NA	CASSPPPGPRGTEAFF	TGTGCCAGCTCACCCCCCCCGGGACCGAGAGGGACTGAAGCTTTCTTT
15	NA	TRBV2	TRBJ2-3	NA	CASSLRDGPTDTQYF	TGTGCCAGCAGTTTAAGGGACGGGCCCACAGATACGCAGTATTTT
16	NA	TRBV19	TRBJ1-1	NA	CASSPYSTGLHTEAFF	TGTGCCAGTAGTCCCTACTCAACGGGACTCCACACTGAAGCTTTCTTT
16	TRBD2	TRBV11-2	TRBJ2-2	NA	CASRRWGLTGGGELFF	TGTGCCAGCAGACGGTGGGGCCTAACGGGAGGCGGGGAGCTGTTTTTT
16	NA	TRBV19	TRBJ2-2	NA	CASAVSLGRNTGELFF	TGTGCCAGTGCTGTCAGTCTGGGCAGAAACACCGGGGAGCTGTTTTTT
15	TRBD1	TRBV9	TRBJ2-5	NA	CASSVGQGARETQYF	TGTGCCAGCAGCGTAGGTCAGGGGGCGAGGGAGACCCAGTACTTC
13	NA	TRBV5-6	TRBJ1-2	few	CASSLWGDYGYTF	TGTGCCAGCAGCTTGTGGGGGGACTATGGCTACACCTTC
13	NA	TRBV7-9	TRBJ2-7	NA	CASSFYVTYEQYF	TGTGCCAGCAGCTTCTATGTGACCTACGAGCAGTACTTC
14	TRBD2	TRBV9	TRBJ2-7	NA	CASSNSGEAYEQYF	TGTGCCAGCAGCAACAGCGGGGAGGCCTACGAGCAGTACTTC
13	NA	TRBV6-5	TRBJ2-3	NA	CASRDRSTDTQYF	TGTGCCAGCAGGGACCGGAGCACAGATACGCAGTATTTT
13	NA	TRBV29-1	TRBJ1-1	NA	CSVPNGRATEAFF	TGCAGCGTTCCCAACGGGAGGGCCACTGAAGCTTTCTTT
16	TRBD1	TRBV6-1	TRBJ1-4	NA	CASSAQGVVTNEKLFF	TGTGCCAGCAGTGCCCAGGGGGTAGTAACTAATGAAAAACTGTTTTTT
14	TRBD2	TRBV23-1	TRBJ2-3	NA	CAIAGGIRGDTQYF	TGCGCCATCGCGGGGGGAATCAGAGGAGATACGCAGTATTTT
15	NA	TRBV5-4	TRBJ2-2	NA	CASTLGTLNTGELFF	TGTGCCAGCACCCTTGGGACTTTGAACACCGGGGAGCTGTTTTTT
12	TRBD2	TRBV2	TRBJ2-7	NA	CASGAGGYEQYF	TGTGCCAGCGGAGCGGGAGGGTACGAGCAGTACTTC
15	TRBD1	TRBV9	TRBJ1-2	NA	CASSAWTGGSYGYTF	TGTGCCAGCAGCGCTTGGACAGGGGGCAGCTATGGCTACACCTTC
16	TRBD2	TRBV18	TRBJ2-1	few	CASFGTSGSYYNEQFF	TGTGCCAGCTTTGGGACTAGCGGGAGTTACTACAATGAGCAGTTCTTC
14	TRBD2	TRBV2	TRBJ2-1	NA	CASSGLADYNEQFF	TGTGCCAGCAGTGGACTAGCGGACTACAATGAGCAGTTCTTC
14	NA	TRBV6-5	TRBJ1-5	NA	CASSPSRGPQPQHF	TGTGCCAGCAGCCCTTCCCGTGGCCCCCAGCCCCAGCATTTT
13	TRBD1	TRBV5-4	TRBJ1-1	NA	CASSLAGGSEAFF	TGTGCCAGCAGCTTGGCAGGGGGCTCTGAAGCTTTCTTT
16	NA	TRBV5-1	TRBJ2-1	NA	CASSFGKKGPGNEQFF	TGCGCCAGCAGCTTCGGGAAAAAGGGACCCGGCAATGAGCAGTTCTTC
13	NA	TRBV19	TRBJ1-6	once	CASSTAVNSPLHF	TGTGCCAGTAGTACGGCAGTAAATTCACCCCTCCACTTT
13	NA	TRBV5-4	TRBJ2-5	NA	CASSLQDRGGQYF	TGTGCCAGCAGCTTGCAGGACAGAGGGGGCCAGTACTTC
13	NA	TRBV19	TRBJ2-1	NA	CASSGGLYNEQFF	TGTGCCAGTAGTGGAGGGCTCTACAATGAGCAGTTCTTC
14	NA	TRBV6-1	TRBJ1-6	NA	CASSVSETNSPLHF	TGTGCCAGCAGTGTATCCGAGACCAATTCACCCCTCCACTTT
16	TRBD1	TRBV6-1	TRBJ1-2	NA	CASSAAPGQGLYGYTF	TGTGCCAGCAGTGCGGCACCTGGACAGGGCCTCTATGGCTACACCTTC
12	NA	TRBV6-5	TRBJ2-2	NA	CASSRDTGELFF	TGTGCCAGCAGTAGGGACACCGGGGAGCTGTTTTTT
17	NA	TRBV15	TRBJ2-3	NA	CATSRAGSLGPTDTQYF	TGTGCCACCAGCAGAGCGGGGTCACTAGGACCCACAGATACGCAGTATTTT
13	TRBD1	TRBV6-1	TRBJ1-6	NA	CASGATGDSPLHF	TGTGCCAGCGGGGCGACAGGGGATTCACCCCTCCACTTT
14	TRBD2	TRBV5-6	TRBJ2-7	once	CASSRAGGPIEQYF	TGTGCCAGCAGCAGAGCGGGAGGGCCGATCGAGCAGTACTTC
15	TRBD2	TRBV7-8	TRBJ2-7	once	CASSLYLAEQYEQYF	TGTGCCAGCAGCTTGTACCTAGCGGAGCAATACGAGCAGTACTTC
15	NA	TRBV5-1	TRBJ2-2	once	CASSIRGSNTGELFF	TGCGCCAGCAGCATCCGCGGATCGAACACCGGGGAGCTGTTTTTT
13	NA	TRBV6-5	TRBJ2-7	NA	CASQRYGDLEQYF	TGTGCCAGCCAGCGATATGGGGACCTCGAGCAGTACTTC
16	TRBD2	TRBV7-3	TRBJ2-3	NA	CASSQQTSGRSDTQYF	TGTGCCAGCAGCCAACAGACTAGCGGGAGATCAGATACGCAGTATTTT
15	TRBD1	TRBV5-1	TRBJ2-7	NA	CASSLRTGGTNEQYF	TGCGCCAGCAGCTTGCGGACAGGGGGGACCAACGAGCAGTACTTC
14	TRBD1	TRBV6-1	TRBJ2-7	NA	CASSGDREFYEQYF	TGTGCCAGCAGTGGGGACAGGGAATTCTACGAGCAGTACTTC
13	NA	TRBV19	TRBJ2-7	NA	CASSQWVGYEQYF	TGTGCCAGTAGTCAGTGGGTTGGGTACGAGCAGTACTTC
16	NA	TRBV18	TRBJ2-3	NA	CASSPPNRVLTDTQYF	TGTGCCAGCTCACCACCTAACAGGGTTTTGACAGATACGCAGTATTTT
13	NA	TRBV18	TRBJ2-2	once	CASSQGKPGELFF	TGTGCCAGCTCACAGGGAAAACCCGGGGAGCTGTTTTTT
11	TRBD1	TRBV7-9	TRBJ2-1	once	CASSLGTGQFF	TGTGCCAGCAGCCTAGGGACAGGTCAGTTCTTC
20	TRBD1	TRBV5-4	TRBJ2-6	few	CASSSNRDRGVSSGANVLTF	TGTGCCAGCAGCTCAAACCGGGACAGGGGGGTAAGCTCTGGGGCCAACGTCCTGACTTTC
11	NA	TRBV6-6	TRBJ2-7	NA	CASSQNHEQYF	TGTGCCAGCAGTCAGAATCACGAGCAGTACTTC
15	NA	TRBV6-1	TRBJ2-2	once	CASRPGLANTGELFF	TGTGCCAGCAGACCGGGACTGGCCAACACCGGGGAGCTGTTTTTT
15	NA	TRBV19	TRBJ1-5	NA	CASSPETRLWQPQHF	TGTGCCAGTAGTCCCGAGACAAGGTTATGGCAGCCCCAGCATTTT
17	TRBD1	TRBV6-4	TRBJ1-2	NA	CASRPGGLLSADYGYTF	TGTGCCAGCAGGCCAGGGGGGCTATTGTCGGCGGACTATGGCTACACCTTC
13	NA	TRBV7-8	TRBJ2-3	NA	CASSQDFTDTQYF	TGTGCCAGCAGCCAAGATTTTACAGATACGCAGTATTTT